A selection of T cell receptor beta chains follows, all from one sample in a study of blood T cell repertoires in COVID-19. The repertoire was sequenced with immunoSEQ multiplex PCR; TCRdb's copy has only in-frame clones and lacks some. This sample carries a few hundred thousand clones, over 75% of them seen once, and the ten largest clones take about 1%. The specimen sequenced was PBMCs or T cells enriched from blood (not recorded which). The receptor set was obtained from a man aged 18-30 years who had recovered from COVID-19. Each CDR3 is given with its conserved first and last residue. The D gene is left open where the match is weak. Not all rows give a size; the values are once, few, many and, for expanded clones, a class.

>.|TRBJ2-1|TRBV7-7|TRBD2
CASSSGTSGTGSEQFF
TGTGCCAGCAGCTCCGGGACTAGCGGGACAGGGAGTGAGCAGTTCTTC
>.|TRBJ1-1|TRBV7-8|.
CASSPRRDRGVSTEAFF
TGTGCCAGCAGCCCCCGGAGGGATCGTGGGGTGAGCACTGAAGCTTTCTTT
>once|TRBJ1-5|TRBV11-2|.
CASSPGEVQPQHF
TGTGCCAGCAGCCCCGGGGAGGTTCAGCCCCAGCATTTT
>.|TRBJ2-3|TRBV28|.
CASTSGSPTDTQYF
TGTGCCAGCACCTCGGGGAGCCCAACAGATACGCAGTATTTT
>.|TRBJ1-2|TRBV6-5|.
CASIPPGGGGYTF
TGTGCCAGCATCCCGCCTGGGGGGGGAGGCTACACCTTC
>.|TRBJ2-1|TRBV7-2|TRBD2
CASNRPGLAFNEQFF
TGTGCCAGCAACCGTCCGGGACTAGCGTTCAACGAGCAGTTCTTC
>.|TRBJ2-1|TRBV28|TRBD2
CASSPTTSVYNEQFF
TGTGCCAGCAGTCCAACGACTAGCGTCTACAATGAGCAGTTCTTC
>.|TRBJ2-6|TRBV5-5|TRBD1
CASSLVGTGTSGANVLTF
TGTGCCAGCAGCTTGGTTGGGACAGGTACCTCTGGGGCCAACGTCCTGACTTTC
>.|TRBJ2-1|TRBV19|TRBD1
CASSTYRDRPNNEQFF
TGTGCCAGTAGTACCTACCGGGACAGACCAAACAATGAGCAGTTCTTC
>.|TRBJ2-3|TRBV25-1|TRBD2
CASSSSGGRNTQYF
TGTGCCAGCTCCTCTAGCGGGGGTAGGAATACGCAGTATTTT
>.|TRBJ2-1|TRBV4-3|TRBD1
CASSQDRDRQFF
TGCGCCAGCAGCCAAGATCGGGACAGGCAGTTCTTC
>few|TRBJ1-1|TRBV7-2|.
CASSGTGLGATEAFF
TGTGCCAGCAGCGGAACAGGGTTGGGGGCCACTGAAGCTTTCTTT
>.|TRBJ1-2|TRBV29-1|TRBD1
CSVEGRGLDYGYTF
TGCAGCGTTGAAGGAAGGGGGCTTGACTATGGCTACACCTTC
>.|TRBJ1-2|TRBV5-5|TRBD1
CASSYTSGGRGHGYTF
TGTGCCAGCAGTTATACCTCAGGGGGAAGGGGGCATGGCTACACCTTC
>.|TRBJ2-1|TRBV29-1|TRBD1
CSAQGSYNEQFF
TGCAGCGCACAGGGGTCCTACAATGAGCAGTTCTTC
>.|TRBJ1-3|TRBV9|TRBD1
CASSVNRGGNTIYF
TGTGCCAGCAGCGTGAACAGGGGGGGAAACACCATATATTTT
>.|TRBJ1-3|TRBV3-1/TRBV3-2|.
CASSQGIISGNTIYF
TGTGCCAGCAGCCAAGGTATAATCTCTGGAAACACCATATATTTT
>few|TRBJ2-2|TRBV19|.
CASSLTSGVSGELFF
TGTGCCAGTAGTCTGACTAGTGGGGTATCCGGGGAGCTGTTTTTT
>once|TRBJ1-5|TRBV19|TRBD1
CASTGGWGNQPQHF
TGTGCCAGTACAGGGGGTTGGGGCAATCAGCCCCAGCATTTT
>.|TRBJ2-5|TRBV7-3|TRBD2
CASSLAGGPETQYF
TGTGCCAGCAGCTTGGCGGGAGGGCCGGAGACCCAGTACTTC
>.|TRBJ1-2|TRBV6-5|TRBD1
CASIQARTGHGYTF
TGTGCCAGCATCCAAGCTAGGACAGGGCACGGCTACACCTTC
>.|TRBJ2-3|TRBV3-1/TRBV3-2|.
CASSPGMGTDTQYF
TGTGCCAGCAGCCCGGGGATGGGCACAGATACGCAGTATTTT
>.|TRBJ2-2|TRBV13|TRBD2
CASSLLAGGRAGELFF
TGTGCCAGCAGCCTGTTGGCGGGAGGTAGGGCCGGGGAGCTGTTTTTT
>.|TRBJ2-5|TRBV11-3|TRBD1
CASSSSTGTASYQETQYF
TGTGCCAGCAGCTCCTCAACCGGGACAGCCTCGTACCAAGAGACCCAGTACTTC
>.|TRBJ1-2|TRBV4-1|.
CASSHGQLVTPYYGYTF
TGCGCCAGCAGCCACGGACAGCTAGTCACTCCTTACTATGGCTACACCTTC
>.|TRBJ1-2|TRBV6-5|TRBD1
CASRPTGGYGYTF
TGTGCCAGCAGACCAACAGGGGGCTATGGCTACACCTTC
>.|TRBJ2-7|TRBV15|TRBD1
CATSRVSGQGYEQYF
TGTGCCACCAGCAGAGTATCTGGACAGGGCTACGAGCAGTACTTC
>.|TRBJ2-1|TRBV3-1/TRBV3-2|.
CASSQIVSNEQFF
TGTGCCAGCAGCCAGATAGTGTCCAATGAGCAGTTCTTC
>.|TRBJ1-6|TRBV7-9|.
CASSSQGPLSPLHF
TGTGCCAGCAGCTCGCAGGGGCCGCTTTCACCCCTCCACTTT
>.|TRBJ1-6|TRBV27|TRBD1
CASSLQDRGTSPLHF
TGTGCCAGCAGTTTACAGGACAGGGGGACATCACCCCTCCACTTT
>.|TRBJ2-7|TRBV7-6|TRBD1
CASSLSGGDRGNEQYF
TGTGCCAGCAGCTTAAGTGGTGGGGACAGGGGCAACGAGCAGTACTTC
>.|TRBJ2-7|TRBV20-1|.
CSVAWEYEQYF
TGCAGTGTCGCATGGGAGTACGAGCAGTACTTC
>.|TRBJ1-2|TRBV7-8|.
CASSPPSDRDGYTF
TGTGCCAGCAGCCCACCCTCCGACCGGGATGGCTACACCTTC
>.|TRBJ2-3|TRBV18|.
CASSPPERDTQYF
TGTGCCAGCTCACCACCTGAGCGAGATACGCAGTATTTT
>.|TRBJ2-2|TRBV28|.
CASGRYTGELFF
TGTGCCAGCGGGAGGTACACCGGGGAGCTGTTTTTT
>.|TRBJ2-4|TRBV3-1/TRBV3-2|TRBD1
CASSQQQGDGKNIQYF
TGTGCCAGCAGCCAGCAACAGGGGGACGGCAAAAACATTCAGTACTTC
>.|TRBJ1-4|TRBV7-2|TRBD1
CASSLSASRGSEKLFF
TGTGCCAGCAGCTTATCCGCTTCCAGGGGGTCTGAAAAACTGTTTTTT
>.|TRBJ1-5|TRBV4-2|TRBD1
CASSQETGGFNQPQHF
TGTGCCAGCAGCCAAGAGACAGGGGGATTCAATCAGCCCCAGCATTTT
>.|TRBJ1-5|TRBV19|.
CASINSYSNQPQHF
TGTGCCAGTATTAACAGCTATAGCAATCAGCCCCAGCATTTT
>.|TRBJ1-4|TRBV19|.
CASALLRNEKLFF
TGTGCCAGTGCCCTCCTCAGAAATGAAAAACTGTTTTTT
>.|TRBJ1-5|TRBV19|TRBD1
CASSSTGQGGGQPQHF
TGTGCCAGTAGTTCGACAGGACAGGGTGGGGGACAGCCCCAGCATTTT
>few|TRBJ2-5|TRBV27|TRBD1
CASSQDRDEETQYF
TGTGCCAGCTCCCAGGACAGGGATGAAGAGACCCAGTACTTC
>.|TRBJ2-5|TRBV7-2|.
CASSSGSRETQYF
TGTGCCAGCAGCTCAGGGTCTCGTGAGACCCAGTACTTC
>.|TRBJ2-3|TRBV10-2|TRBD2
CASSLTSGGKQYF
TGCGCCAGCAGTTTGACTAGCGGGGGGAAGCAGTATTTT
>.|TRBJ2-1|TRBV6-5|TRBD2
CASSFRLASSYNEQFF
TGTGCCAGCAGTTTTAGACTAGCGAGCTCCTACAATGAGCAGTTCTTC
>.|TRBJ2-4|TRBV19|.
CASSMRSQGGWAKNIQYF
TGTGCCAGTAGTATGAGGTCGCAGGGGGGATGGGCCAAAAACATTCAGTACTTC
>.|TRBJ2-3|TRBV5-6|.
CASRGPRTDTQYF
TGTGCCAGCAGGGGGCCCCGCACAGATACGCAGTATTTT
>once|TRBJ1-5|TRBV6-1|TRBD1
CASSDAGGGNQPQHF
TGTGCCAGCAGTGATGCAGGGGGCGGCAATCAGCCCCAGCATTTT
>.|TRBJ2-7|TRBV6-5|TRBD1
CASGGQGWDEQYF
TGTGCCAGCGGGGGACAGGGATGGGACGAGCAGTACTTC
>.|TRBJ2-2|TRBV28|.
CASSLNQGRTGELFF
TGTGCCAGCAGTTTAAATCAGGGGCGCACCGGGGAGCTGTTTTTT
>.|TRBJ2-1|TRBV4-2|TRBD2
CASSQVGLAGANEQFF
TGTGCCAGCAGCCAAGTGGGACTAGCGGGAGCCAATGAGCAGTTCTTC
>.|TRBJ2-5|TRBV24-1|TRBD1
CATSDSPGQGMEETQYF
TGTGCCACCAGTGATTCTCCGGGACAGGGAATGGAGGAGACCCAGTACTTC
>.|TRBJ2-1|TRBV7-8|.
CASSSGGYEQFF
TGTGCCAGCAGCTCAGGCGGGTATGAGCAGTTCTTC
>.|TRBJ1-4|TRBV6-5|TRBD1
CAITPMTGVDEKLFF
TGTGCCATCACTCCTATGACAGGGGTGGACGAAAAACTGTTTTTT